This T cell receptor (beta chain) derives from a study of post-analysis software for immune sequencing data. Unique molecular identifiers tagged the TCR beta cDNA libraries. TCRdb re-called the PCR reads through MiXCR, storing one row per CDR3 protein. The table lists about 770,000 distinct CDR3 sequences, 46% of them singletons. This TCR was recovered from a girl aged 5-17 years with multiple sclerosis. Sequencing was performed on blood.

For the CDR3, the DNA is TGCGCCAGCAGCCAAGATTCAGGGTCAGACTATGGCTACACCTTC. Protein: CASSQDSGSDYGYTF. The V call is TRBV4-3, the J call TRBJ1-2; D might be TRBD1 (5 bases). V shed 0 bases and J shed 3 bases, with 11 bases lying between them. Germline CDR1 is LGHNA and CDR2 is YSLEER. The CDR3 totals 15 residues.